This is a list of T cell receptor beta chains from one sample in a study of T cell repertoires in cytomegalovirus infection. The antigens these receptors bind are not known. TCRdb reprocessed the reads with MiXCR, giving one entry per CDR3 protein. The sample has some 62,000 distinct CDR3 sequences; around 20% are singletons. Sequenced material: CD8+ T cells from cultured PBMCs, taken from culture after CMV antigen stimulation. These receptors all come from a human donor in good health (CMV status not recorded). Some clones in this sample may be carry-over from other donors' samples. Each CDR3 is given with its conserved first and last residue. The D gene is left open where the match is weak. Clone size is given for some rows only: seen once, a few or many times, or a class if the clone is expanded.

CDR3 DNA | CDR3 protein | J gene | V gene | D gene | clone size
TGTGCCAGCAGCTCGTTCGGGACAGGGGAGGTTGTCCGCTCCTACGAGCAGTACTTC | CASSSFGTGEVVRSYEQYF | TRBJ2-7 | TRBV7-8 | TRBD1 | -
TGTGCCAGCAGGTCCTCGACAGGGGGGATCTACAATGAGCAGTTCTTC | CASRSSTGGIYNEQFF | TRBJ2-1 | TRBV5-4 | TRBD1 | many
TGTGCCAGCAGGGAGCGCCCCGGGACCTACAATGAGCAGTTCTTC | CASRERPGTYNEQFF | TRBJ2-1 | TRBV12-3/TRBV12-4 | - | many
TGTGCCAGCAGCAGGCGGGAGCGGGGGGGCTCCTACAATGAGCAGTTCTTC | CASSRRERGGSYNEQFF | TRBJ2-1 | TRBV7-9 | TRBD2 | few
TGTGCCAGCAGCTTCTCCCGGGACAGGGGGCCCACTGAAGCTTTCTTT | CASSFSRDRGPTEAFF | TRBJ1-1 | TRBV7-9 | TRBD1 | -
TGTGCCAGTAGTACCGGGACAGGGGCCTACAATGAGCAGTTCTTC | CASSTGTGAYNEQFF | TRBJ2-1 | TRBV19 | TRBD1 | -
TGTGCCAGCAGCTTCGGACTAGCGGGGGCCGTCTCCTACGAGCAGTACTTC | CASSFGLAGAVSYEQYF | TRBJ2-7 | TRBV7-2 | TRBD2 | -
TGTGCCAGCAGCTTAAGAGGACGGAGCACAGATACGCAGTATTTT | CASSLRGRSTDTQYF | TRBJ2-3 | TRBV7-6 | - | -
TGTGCCAGCAGTATAGGGACAGGGGTAGTCAGCAATCAGCCCCAGCATTTT | CASSIGTGVVSNQPQHF | TRBJ1-5 | TRBV28 | TRBD1 | -
TGTGCCAGCAGCTTGGAGTTCTTC | CASSLEFF | TRBJ2-1 | TRBV7-9 | - | many
TGTGCCAGCAGCCCAGCAGGGTTGGATGGCTACACCTTC | CASSPAGLDGYTF | TRBJ1-2 | TRBV7-2 | - | -
TGTGCCAGCAGCAAGAAGAGAGGGGACAGGAGGAATGAGCAGTTCTTC | CASSKKRGDRRNEQFF | TRBJ2-1 | TRBV7-9 | TRBD1 | few
TGTGCCACCCAGAGAAAGACTCGTACGCAGTATTTT | CATQRKTRTQYF | TRBJ2-3 | TRBV2 | - | few
TGTGCCAGCAGTTTTCTTGGACAGGGCGGTTCACCCCTCCACTTT | CASSFLGQGGSPLHF | TRBJ1-6 | TRBV12-3/TRBV12-4 | TRBD1 | few
TGTGCCAGCAGCCGGGTCCGGAGGGATGGCTACACCTTC | CASSRVRRDGYTF | TRBJ1-2 | TRBV3-1 | - | few
TGTGCCAGCAGCCCGCCGACAGGGGGCGGGGGCATTCAGTACTTC | CASSPPTGGGGIQYF | TRBJ2-4 | TRBV7-8 | TRBD1 | -
TGTGCCAGCAGCTTAACCCGGAACAATTCACCCCTCCACTTT | CASSLTRNNSPLHF | TRBJ1-6 | TRBV7-3 | - | many
TGTGCCAGCAGCCGAACCGGGACTCAACTTCTTACTAGCACAGATACGCAGTATTTT | CASSRTGTQLLTSTDTQYF | TRBJ2-3 | TRBV7-9 | - | few